The entry that follows covers one TCR beta chain sequence. Its antigen is not identified. Germline V gene sequence: CDR1 SQVTM, CDR2 ANQGSEA. With 7 bases removed from V and 8 bases from J, the gap between germline ends came to 14 bases. The CDR3 covers 11 residues. Both 60 Vbeta primers and 13 Jbeta primers went into the PCR. TCRdb's table, derived via immunoSEQ multiplex PCR, lists solely in-frame clones and lacks some. The sample lists about 180,000 clones, over 70% occurring once. The data derive from a study of cytomegalovirus exposure and HLA in healthy donors. Overall study findings and caveats: Earlier findings revealed that most TCR beta V segments proved productive either about 87% or about 30% of the time. There were several of the most significant clusters that appeared linked to common viral pathogens in a later analysis.

The material sequenced was PBMCs. The chain joins TRBV29-1 to TRBJ1-2; D is perhaps TRBD1 (6 bases). This TCR was sampled from a man in his forties or fifties in good health and CMV-seronegative. The CDR3 nucleotides read TGCAGCGCATTGGGGGCGCTGGGCTACACCTTC. Residues: CSALGALGYTF.